This T cell receptor beta chain comes out of a study of blood T cell repertoires in COVID-19. In the study overall: Nucleic acid was either cDNA or gDNA, and it came from T cells, B-cell-depleted T cells, or PBMCs.

CDR1 KGHSH and CDR2 LQKENI come from the germline V gene. The germline V and J ends were trimmed by 3 bases and 2 bases, with 19 bases remaining between them. The CDR3 runs to 17 residues. Per the authors' pipeline: Amplifying reference gene primers gave estimates of nucleated cell counts. Only in-frame clones appear in the TCRdb table, and some are missing; sequencing was by immunoSEQ multiplex PCR. That table is the source of V, J and clone size, and D and trimming were worked out from the DNA. The table records 100,000 to 150,000 clones, approximately 88% of them present only once. The source is a man in his fifties or sixties with acute or convalescent COVID-19. V usage is TRBV18 and J usage is TRBJ1-1; D is perhaps TRBD1 (5 bases). Sequencing used peripheral blood. The CDR3 is CASSPDLGLGDNTEAFF. DNA for the CDR3: TGTGCCAGCTCACCCGATTTGGGGCTTGGTGACAACACTGAAGCTTTCTTT.